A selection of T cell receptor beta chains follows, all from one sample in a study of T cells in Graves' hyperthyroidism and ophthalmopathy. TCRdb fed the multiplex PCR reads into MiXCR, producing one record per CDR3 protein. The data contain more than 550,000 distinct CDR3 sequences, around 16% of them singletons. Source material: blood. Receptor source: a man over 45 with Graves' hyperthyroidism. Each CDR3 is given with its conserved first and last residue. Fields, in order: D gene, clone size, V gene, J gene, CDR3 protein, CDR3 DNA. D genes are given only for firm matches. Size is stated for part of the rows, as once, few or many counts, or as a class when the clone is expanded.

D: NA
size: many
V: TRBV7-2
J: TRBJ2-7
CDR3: CASSLDLRAKRMDDEQYF
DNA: TGTGCCAGCAGCTTAGACTTAAGGGCTAAGAGGATGGACGACGAGCAGTACTTC

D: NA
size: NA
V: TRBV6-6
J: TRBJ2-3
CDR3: CASSYGDGPQYF
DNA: TGTGCCAGCAGTTACGGTGATGGTCCGCAGTATTTT

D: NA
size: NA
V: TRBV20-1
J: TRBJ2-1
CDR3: CSASSLGAASYNEQFF
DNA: TGCAGTGCTAGTAGTCTGGGGGCGGCGTCCTACAATGAGCAGTTCTTC

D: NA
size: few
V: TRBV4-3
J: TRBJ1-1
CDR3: CASSQGQQGLGTEAFF
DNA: TGCGCCAGCAGCCAAGGCCAACAAGGATTGGGCACTGAAGCTTTCTTT

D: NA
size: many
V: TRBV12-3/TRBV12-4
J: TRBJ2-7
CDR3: CASSPWQGSSYEQYF
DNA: TGTGCCAGCAGTCCTTGGCAGGGAAGCTCCTACGAGCAGTACTTC

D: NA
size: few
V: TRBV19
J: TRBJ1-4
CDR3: CASSISRPEKLFF
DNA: TGTGCCAGTAGTATTTCTCGGCCCGAAAAACTGTTTTTT

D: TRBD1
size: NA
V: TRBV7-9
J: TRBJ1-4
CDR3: CASSFVTGTEKLFF
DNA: TGTGCCAGCAGCTTTGTGACAGGGACCGAAAAACTGTTTTTT

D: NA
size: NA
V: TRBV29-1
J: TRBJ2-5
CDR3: CSVESLFGTQYF
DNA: TGCAGCGTTGAGTCCCTTTTTGGGACCCAGTACTTC

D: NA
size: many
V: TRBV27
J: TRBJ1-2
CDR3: CASSLVFKGVAGYGYTF
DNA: TGTGCCAGCAGTTTAGTCTTTAAGGGGGTTGCGGGCTATGGCTACACCTTC

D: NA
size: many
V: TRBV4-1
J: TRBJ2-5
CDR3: CASSQIRGETQYF
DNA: TGCGCCAGCAGCCAGATTAGGGGAGAGACCCAGTACTTC

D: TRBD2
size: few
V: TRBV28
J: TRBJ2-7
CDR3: CASRERESSYEQYF
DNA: TGTGCCAGCCGGGAGCGGGAGAGTTCCTACGAGCAGTACTTC

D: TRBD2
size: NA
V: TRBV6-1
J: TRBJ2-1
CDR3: CASSSGTSGMREQFF
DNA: TGTGCCAGCAGTTCTGGGACTAGCGGGATGCGTGAGCAGTTCTTC

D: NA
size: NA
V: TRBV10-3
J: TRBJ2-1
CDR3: CAIGRDLAEQFF
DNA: TGTGCCATAGGCAGAGATCTAGCTGAGCAGTTCTTC

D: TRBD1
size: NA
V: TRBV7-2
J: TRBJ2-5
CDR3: CASSPRLVGTDATQYF
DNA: TGTGCCAGCAGCCCCCGGTTGGTCGGGACAGACGCGACCCAGTACTTC

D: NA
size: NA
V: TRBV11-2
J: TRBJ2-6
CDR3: CASSPGTKIPGANVLTF
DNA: TGTGCCAGCAGCCCAGGGACCAAGATACCTGGGGCCAACGTCCTGACTTTC

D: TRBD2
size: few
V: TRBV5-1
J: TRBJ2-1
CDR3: CTSSRTSGRAKSYNEQFF
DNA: TGCACCAGCAGCCGGACTAGCGGGAGGGCCAAATCCTACAATGAGCAGTTCTTC

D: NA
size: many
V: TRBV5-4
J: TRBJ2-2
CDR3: CASSLAGFSGELFF
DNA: TGTGCCAGCAGCTTGGCAGGGTTTTCCGGGGAGCTGTTTTTT

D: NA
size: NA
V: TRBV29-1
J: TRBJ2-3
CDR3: CSVGRGTDTQYF
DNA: TGCAGCGTGGGGAGGGGGACAGATACGCAGTATTTT

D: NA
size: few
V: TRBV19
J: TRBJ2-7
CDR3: CASSIVHPPLYEQYF
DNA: TGTGCCAGTAGTATAGTACACCCACCACTCTACGAGCAGTACTTC

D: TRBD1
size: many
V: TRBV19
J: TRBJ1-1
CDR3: CASSIIPGTGSEAFF
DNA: TGTGCCAGTAGTATTATTCCCGGGACAGGATCTGAAGCTTTCTTT

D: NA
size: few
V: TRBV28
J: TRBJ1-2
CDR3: CASSLASGYGYTF
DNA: TGTGCCAGCAGTTTAGCATCCGGCTATGGCTACACCTTC

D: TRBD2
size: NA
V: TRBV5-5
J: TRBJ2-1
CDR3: CASSWVTGTSVNEQFF
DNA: TGTGCCAGCAGCTGGGTAACCGGGACTAGCGTCAATGAGCAGTTCTTC

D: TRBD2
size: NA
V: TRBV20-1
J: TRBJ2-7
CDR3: CSAIISGRGNEQYF
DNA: TGCAGTGCAATTATTAGCGGGAGAGGTAACGAGCAGTACTTC

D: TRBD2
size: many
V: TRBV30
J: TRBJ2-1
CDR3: CAWTISAGKTSGLYNEQFF
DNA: TGTGCCTGGACCATTTCGGCAGGGAAGACTAGCGGTCTCTACAATGAGCAGTTCTTC

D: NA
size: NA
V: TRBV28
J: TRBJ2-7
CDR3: CASTYRFEQYF
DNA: TGTGCCAGCACCTACAGGTTCGAGCAGTACTTC

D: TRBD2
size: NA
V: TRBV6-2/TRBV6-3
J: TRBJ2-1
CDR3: CASSLGDSGSGYEQFF
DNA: TGTGCCAGCAGCCTCGGGGATAGCGGGAGTGGGTATGAGCAGTTCTTC

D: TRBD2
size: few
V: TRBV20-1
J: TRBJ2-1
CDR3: CSAPLRLAGGYNEQFF
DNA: TGCAGTGCTCCTCTTCGACTAGCGGGAGGCTACAATGAGCAGTTCTTC

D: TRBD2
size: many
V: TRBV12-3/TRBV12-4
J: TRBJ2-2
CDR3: CASHTPFGREGRTGELFF
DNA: TGTGCCAGCCACACCCCCTTCGGGCGGGAGGGGAGGACCGGGGAGCTGTTTTTT

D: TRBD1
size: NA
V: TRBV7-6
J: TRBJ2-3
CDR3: CASSLAGGTGATDTQYF
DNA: TGTGCCAGCAGCTTGGCGGGCGGGACAGGGGCCACAGATACGCAGTATTTT

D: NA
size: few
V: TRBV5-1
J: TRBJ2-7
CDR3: CASSFTTGRSSYEQYF
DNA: TGCGCCAGCAGCTTCACGACAGGGAGGAGCTCCTACGAGCAGTACTTC

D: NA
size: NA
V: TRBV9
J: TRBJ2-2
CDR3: CASSVPRVAVNTGELFF
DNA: TGTGCCAGCAGCGTACCCCGAGTAGCGGTGAACACCGGGGAGCTGTTTTTT

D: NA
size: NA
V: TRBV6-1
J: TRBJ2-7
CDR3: CASRPDRTNSYEQYF
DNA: TGTGCCAGCAGGCCGGACAGGACTAACTCCTACGAGCAGTACTTC

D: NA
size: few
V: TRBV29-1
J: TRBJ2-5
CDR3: CSAVDRYQETQYF
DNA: TGCAGCGCTGTAGACAGATACCAAGAGACCCAGTACTTC

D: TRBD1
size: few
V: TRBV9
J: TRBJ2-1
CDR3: CASSLHGQVSYNEQFF
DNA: TGTGCCAGCAGCCTCCACGGACAGGTTTCCTACAATGAGCAGTTCTTC

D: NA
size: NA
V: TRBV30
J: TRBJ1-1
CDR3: CAWMSVKAFF
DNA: TGTGCCTGGATGTCAGTGAAAGCTTTCTTT

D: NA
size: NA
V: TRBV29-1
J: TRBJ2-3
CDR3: CSAVIVAGDTQYF
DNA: TGCAGCGCTGTCATTGTGGCTGGCGATACGCAGTATTTT

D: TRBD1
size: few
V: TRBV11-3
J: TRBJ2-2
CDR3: CASSRQGARTGELFF
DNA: TGTGCCAGCAGTCGACAGGGGGCGCGGACCGGGGAGCTGTTTTTT

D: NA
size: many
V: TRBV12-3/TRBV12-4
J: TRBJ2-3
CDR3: CASSFPRLGEDTQYF
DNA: TGTGCCAGCAGTTTCCCGAGACTAGGGGAGGATACGCAGTATTTT

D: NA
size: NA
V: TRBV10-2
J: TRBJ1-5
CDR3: CASSETGTGQPQHF
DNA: TGCGCCAGCAGTGAGACAGGGACTGGACAGCCCCAGCATTTT

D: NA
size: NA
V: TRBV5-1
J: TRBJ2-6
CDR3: CASSLNTGTGANVLTF
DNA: TGCGCCAGCAGCTTGAATACAGGTACCGGGGCCAACGTCCTGACTTTC

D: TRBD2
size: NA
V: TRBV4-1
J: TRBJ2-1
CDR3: CASGDPGLVRNEQFF
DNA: TGCGCCAGCGGCGATCCGGGACTAGTAAGGAATGAGCAGTTCTTC

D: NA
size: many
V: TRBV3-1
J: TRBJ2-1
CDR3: CASSQGTSNEQFF
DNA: TGTGCCAGCAGCCAAGGCACTAGCAATGAGCAGTTCTTC

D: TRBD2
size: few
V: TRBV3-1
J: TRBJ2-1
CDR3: CASSQGIAGSVSYNEQFF
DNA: TGTGCCAGCAGCCAAGGTATAGCGGGAAGTGTCTCCTACAATGAGCAGTTCTTC

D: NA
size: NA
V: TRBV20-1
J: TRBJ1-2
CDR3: CSARERFVTNGYTF
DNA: TGCAGTGCTAGAGAGAGATTCGTAACTAATGGCTACACCTTC

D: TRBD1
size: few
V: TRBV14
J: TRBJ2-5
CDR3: CASSQSSPGGRETQYF
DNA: TGTGCCAGCAGCCAATCGTCCCCAGGGGGACGAGAGACCCAGTACTTC

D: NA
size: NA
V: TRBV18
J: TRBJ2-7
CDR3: CASSPGLGGYEQYF
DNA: TGTGCCAGCTCACCAGGACTTGGTGGCTACGAGCAGTACTTC

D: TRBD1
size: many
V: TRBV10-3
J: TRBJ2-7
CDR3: CAISESTQGVHEQYF
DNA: TGTGCCATCAGTGAGTCAACACAGGGGGTGCACGAGCAGTACTTC